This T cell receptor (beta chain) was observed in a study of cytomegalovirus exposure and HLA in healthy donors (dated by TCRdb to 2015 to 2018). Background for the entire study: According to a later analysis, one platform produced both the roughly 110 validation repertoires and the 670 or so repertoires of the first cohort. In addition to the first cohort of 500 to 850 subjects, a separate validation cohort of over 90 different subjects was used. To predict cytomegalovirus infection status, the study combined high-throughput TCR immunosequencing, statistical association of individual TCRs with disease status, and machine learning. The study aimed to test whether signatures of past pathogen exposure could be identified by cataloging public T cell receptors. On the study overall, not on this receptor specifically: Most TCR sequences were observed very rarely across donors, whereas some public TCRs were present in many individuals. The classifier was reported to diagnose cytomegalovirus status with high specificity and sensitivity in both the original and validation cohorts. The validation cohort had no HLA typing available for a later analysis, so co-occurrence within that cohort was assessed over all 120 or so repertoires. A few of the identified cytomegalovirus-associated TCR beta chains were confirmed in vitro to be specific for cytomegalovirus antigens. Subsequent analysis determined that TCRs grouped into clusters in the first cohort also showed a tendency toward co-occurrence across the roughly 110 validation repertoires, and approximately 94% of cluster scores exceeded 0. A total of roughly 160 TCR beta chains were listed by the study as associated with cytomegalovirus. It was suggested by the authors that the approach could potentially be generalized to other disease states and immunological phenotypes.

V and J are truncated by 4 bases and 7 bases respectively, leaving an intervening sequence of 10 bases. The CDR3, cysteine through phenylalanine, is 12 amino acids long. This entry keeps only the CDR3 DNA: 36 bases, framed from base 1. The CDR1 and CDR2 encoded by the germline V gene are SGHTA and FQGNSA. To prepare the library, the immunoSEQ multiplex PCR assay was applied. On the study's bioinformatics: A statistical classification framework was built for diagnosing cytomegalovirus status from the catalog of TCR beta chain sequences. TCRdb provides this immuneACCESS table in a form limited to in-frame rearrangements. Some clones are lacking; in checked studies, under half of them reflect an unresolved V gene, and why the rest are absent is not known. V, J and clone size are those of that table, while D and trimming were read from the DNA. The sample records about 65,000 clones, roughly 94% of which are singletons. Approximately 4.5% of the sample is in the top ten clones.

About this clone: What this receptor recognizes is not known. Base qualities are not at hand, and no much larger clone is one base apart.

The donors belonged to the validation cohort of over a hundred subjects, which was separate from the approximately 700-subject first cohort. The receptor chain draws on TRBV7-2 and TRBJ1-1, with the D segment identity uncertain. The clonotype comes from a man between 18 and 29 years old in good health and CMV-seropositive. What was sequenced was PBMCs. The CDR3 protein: CASSSNTREAFF. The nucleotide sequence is TGTGCCAGCAGCTCGAACACCCGTGAAGCTTTCTTT.